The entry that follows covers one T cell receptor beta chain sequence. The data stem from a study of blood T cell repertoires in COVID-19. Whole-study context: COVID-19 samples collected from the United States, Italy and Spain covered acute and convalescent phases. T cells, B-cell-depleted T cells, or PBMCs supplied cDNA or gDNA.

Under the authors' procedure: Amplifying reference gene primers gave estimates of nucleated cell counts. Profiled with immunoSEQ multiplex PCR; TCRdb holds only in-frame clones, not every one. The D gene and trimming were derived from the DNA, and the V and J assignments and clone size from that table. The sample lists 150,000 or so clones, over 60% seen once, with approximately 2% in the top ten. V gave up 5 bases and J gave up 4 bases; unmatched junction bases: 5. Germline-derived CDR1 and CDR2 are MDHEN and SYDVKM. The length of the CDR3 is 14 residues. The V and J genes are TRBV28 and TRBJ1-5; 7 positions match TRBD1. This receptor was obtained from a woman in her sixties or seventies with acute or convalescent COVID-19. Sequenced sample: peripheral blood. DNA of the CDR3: TGTGCCAGCAGTACCCAGGGGGTAAATCAGCCCCAGCATTTT. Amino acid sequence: CASSTQGVNQPQHF.